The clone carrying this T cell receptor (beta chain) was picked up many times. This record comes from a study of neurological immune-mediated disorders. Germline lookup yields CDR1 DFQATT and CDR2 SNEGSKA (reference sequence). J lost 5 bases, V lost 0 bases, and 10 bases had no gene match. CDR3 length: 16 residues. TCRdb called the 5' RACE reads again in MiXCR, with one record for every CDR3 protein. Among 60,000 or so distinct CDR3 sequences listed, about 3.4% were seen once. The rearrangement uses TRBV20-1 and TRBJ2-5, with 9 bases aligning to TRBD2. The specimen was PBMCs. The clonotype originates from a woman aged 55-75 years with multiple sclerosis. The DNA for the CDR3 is TGCAGTGCTAGAGATCATAGCGGGAGTAAAGTGGAGACCCAGTACTTC. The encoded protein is CSARDHSGSKVETQYF.